The present T cell receptor beta chain was sequenced within a study of blood T cell repertoires in COVID-19. Trimming pared 6 bases from V and 0 bases from J, leaving 11 bases between. The CDR3 consists of 14 residues. Germline CDR1 KGHSH, CDR2 LQKENI. This table comes from immunoSEQ multiplex PCR, and its TCRdb copy is limited to in-frame clones, with some not included. The table shows some 77,000 clones, with 87% occurring only once. The TCR was taken from a man aged 30-40 years with acute or convalescent COVID-19. The sequenced material came from peripheral blood. V usage is TRBV18 and J usage is TRBJ2-5; D is possibly TRBD1 (5 bases). CDR3 loop: CASSFRVYQETQYF. In DNA, the CDR3 is TGTGCCAGCTCTTTCAGGGTATACCAAGAGACCCAGTACTTC.